By share, the clone carrying this T cell receptor (beta chain) ranks as medium-sized. As yet, its antigen is unknown. The data stem from a study of spatial heterogeneity in lung cancer. Study findings and constraints: Mutation counts in tumors were tracked by counts of expanded intratumoral alpha and beta TCRs.

Germline V lookup: CDR1 SGDLS, CDR2 YYNGEE. The CDR3 extends over 14 amino acids. Trimming took 1 base from V and 8 from J, leaving 15 bases between them. From the 5' RACE reads, TCRdb called clonotypes with MiXCR, one entry per CDR3 protein. Of over 4,000 distinct CDR3 sequences listed, roughly 6.4% are singletons. Specified time point: sample taken at primary tumor resection. The origin of this receptor is a male donor with early-stage non-small cell lung cancer. The rearrangement links TRBV9 to TRBJ1-2; D is perhaps TRBD1 (5 bases). Source: lung tumor tissue, taken at surgery. Written as DNA, the CDR3 is TGTGCCAGCAGCGTAACTCGTGGGGGGAGCGGCTACACCTTC. The encoded protein is CASSVTRGGSGYTF. The complete variable domain, with remaining parts taken from reference TRBV9 and TRBJ1-2, reads DSGVTQTPKHLITATGQRVTLRCSPRSGDLSVYWYQQSLDQGLQFLIQYYNGEERAKGNILERFSAQQFPDLHSELNLSSLELGDSALYFCASSVTRGGSGYTFGSGTRLTVV.